The present T cell receptor beta chain was sequenced within a study of T cells after yellow fever vaccination. Overall study findings and caveats: Booster samples showed a return of most primary-vaccination clones (about 97% CD4, 88% CD8). Sorted repertoires could include abundant contaminating clonotypes from bulk cells.

Germline lookup yields CDR1 KGHSH and CDR2 LQKENI. The CDR3 totals 16 residues. Trimming removed 1 base from V and 4 bases from J, with 16 bases in between. Comment on this clonotype: Its antigen is unidentified.

TCRdb re-called the 5' RACE reads with MiXCR, one entry per CDR3 protein. This table holds hundreds of thousands of distinct CDR3 sequences, 3.6% found once. The genes are TRBV18 and TRBJ1-2; tentative D call: TRBD1 (6 bases). This sequence was found in a man in his late teens or twenties who received the YFV17D yellow fever vaccine. This material consisted of PBMCs, taken on the day of the yellow fever booster vaccination. For the CDR3, the DNA is TGTGCCAGCTCACCACGGGACACTAGAGTTTCCTATGGCTACACCTTC. Amino acids: CASSPRDTRVSYGYTF.